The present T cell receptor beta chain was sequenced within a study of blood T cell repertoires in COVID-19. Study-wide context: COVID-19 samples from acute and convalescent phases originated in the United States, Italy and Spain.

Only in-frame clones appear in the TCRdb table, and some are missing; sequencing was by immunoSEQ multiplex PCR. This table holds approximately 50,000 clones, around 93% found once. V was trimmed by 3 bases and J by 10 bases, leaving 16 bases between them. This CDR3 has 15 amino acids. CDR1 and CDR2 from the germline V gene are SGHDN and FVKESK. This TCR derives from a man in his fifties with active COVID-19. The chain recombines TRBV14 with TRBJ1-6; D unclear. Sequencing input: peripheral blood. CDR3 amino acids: CASSQNGKGGSPLHF. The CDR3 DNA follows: TGTGCCAGCAGCCAGAACGGGAAGGGCGGATCACCCCTCCACTTT.